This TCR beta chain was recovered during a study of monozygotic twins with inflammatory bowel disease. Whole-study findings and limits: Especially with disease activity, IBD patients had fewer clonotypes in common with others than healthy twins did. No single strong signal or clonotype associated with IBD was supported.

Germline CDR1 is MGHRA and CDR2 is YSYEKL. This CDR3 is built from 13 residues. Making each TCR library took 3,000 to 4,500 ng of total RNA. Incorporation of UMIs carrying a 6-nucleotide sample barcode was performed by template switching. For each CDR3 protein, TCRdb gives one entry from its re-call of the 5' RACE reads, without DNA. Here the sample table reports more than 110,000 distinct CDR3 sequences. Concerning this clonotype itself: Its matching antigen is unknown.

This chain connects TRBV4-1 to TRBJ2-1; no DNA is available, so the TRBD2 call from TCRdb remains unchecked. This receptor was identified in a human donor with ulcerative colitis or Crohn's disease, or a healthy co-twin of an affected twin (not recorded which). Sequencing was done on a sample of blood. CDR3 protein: CASSQLAVNEQFF.